Each of the 20 T cell receptor beta chains below was sequenced from the same sample in a study of early T cells in non-severe SARS-CoV-2 infection. TCRdb re-derived calls from the 5' RACE reads in MiXCR, one entry per CDR3 protein. Altogether roughly 26,000 distinct CDR3 sequences are present, approximately 4% being singletons, with the ten largest covering roughly 6%. The sequencing input was whole blood. These receptors all stem from an adult who was a healthcare worker with PCR-confirmed SARS-CoV-2 infection or an uninfected control (not recorded which).

This clonotype was observed many times. The chain employs TRBV7-6 and TRBJ2-1; 7 nucleotides match TRBD2. J was trimmed by 6 bases and V by 8 bases; bases with no gene match: 13. This CDR3 is built from 15 residues. Germline values: CDR1 SGHVS, CDR2 FNYEAQ. The DNA of the CDR3 is TGTGCCAGCGGGGGTAGCGGGCCCTCGGTCAATGAGCAGTTCTTC. Protein: CASGGSGPSVNEQFF.

This clonotype was observed at least ten times. V is TRBV18 and J is TRBJ2-2, with a possible D match to TRBD1 (5 bases). The CDR3 covers 16 residues. CDR1 and CDR2 from the germline V gene are KGHSH and LQKENI. Trimming removed 1 base from V and 3 bases from J, with 12 bases in between. The CDR3 protein is CASSPLVTAYTGELFF. In DNA form, the CDR3 reads TGTGCCAGCTCACCACTTGTGACAGCATACACCGGGGAGCTGTTTTTT.

In this sample, this clonotype turned up many times. The chain has TRBV2 and TRBJ1-5; 8 bases agree with TRBD1. Germline V CDR1 and CDR2: SNHLY, FYNNEI. There are 15 residues in the CDR3. Trimming took 6 bases from V and 1 from J; bases not matched to a gene: 5. CDR3 nucleotide sequence: TGTGCCAGCAGCAACCAGGGGGCGAGCAATCAGCCCCAGCATTTT. This codes for CASSNQGASNQPQHF.

This clonotype has ten or more counts. The rearrangement uses TRBV20-1 and TRBJ2-5; TRBD1 aligns across 8 bases. The germline V gene has CDR1 DFQATT and CDR2 SNEGSKA (reference sequence). After removal of 0 bases from V and 3 bases from J, the junction contained 3 bases not matched to a gene. The length of the CDR3 is 14 residues. As DNA, the CDR3 is TGCAGTGCTAGAGATTGGACAGGGAAAGAGACCCAGTACTTC. It translates to CSARDWTGKETQYF.

In this sample, this clonotype is medium-sized. This chain connects TRBV9 to TRBJ2-3, with a possible D match to TRBD1 (5 bases). V was cut by 0 bases and J by 0 bases, with 11 bases left in between. The CDR3 is 16 amino acids. Per the germline V gene, CDR1 is SGDLS and CDR2 is YYNGEE. This CDR3 is CASSVGIRDSTDTQYF. DNA of the CDR3: TGTGCCAGCAGCGTAGGGATCAGGGATAGCACAGATACGCAGTATTTT.

This clonotype was observed at least ten times. This chain uses TRBV20-1 with TRBJ1-5; D is unclear. V was shortened by 3 bases and J by 0 bases, with 9 bases between the two germline ends. Per germline, CDR1 DFQATT and CDR2 SNEGSKA (reference sequence). This CDR3 comprises 14 residues. The CDR3 loop is CSASLGYSNQPQHF. CDR3 DNA: TGCAGTGCTAGTTTGGGTTATAGCAATCAGCCCCAGCATTTT.

This clonotype was observed many times. This rearrangement joins TRBV10-2 to TRBJ2-7; weak D call: TRBD1 (5 bases). Germline CDR1 is WSHSY and CDR2 is SAAADI. The CDR3 spans 13 residues. The V gene lost 3 bases and the J gene lost 5 bases, with 11 bases spanning the gap. CDR3 protein: CASSEQAIDEQYF. The CDR3 bases are TGCGCCAGCAGTGAACAGGCAATCGACGAGCAGTACTTC.

This clonotype was counted between two and nine times. The rearrangement uses TRBV6-1 and TRBJ1-1, with D possibly TRBD1 on 6 matching bases. The CDR3 has 16 residues. Germline V gene lookup returns CDR1 MNHNS and CDR2 SASEGT. Trimming shortened V by 6 bases and J by 0 bases, and 17 bases separated the two germline ends. CDR3 in amino acids: CASRGAWGQVNTEAFF. CDR3 DNA: TGTGCCAGCAGGGGCGCGTGGGGACAAGTGAACACTGAAGCTTTCTTT.

This clonotype was picked up a small number of times. Compared with germline, one end of the junction differs, possibly owing to a read error. V is TRBV20-1 and J is TRBJ1-3; D is ambiguous. CDR1 DFQATT and CDR2 SNEGSKA come from the germline V gene (reference sequence). There are 13 residues in the CDR3. CDR3 loop: CSAAGVSENTIYF. CDR3 in DNA: TGCAGTGCTGCCGGGGTTTCTGAAAACACCATATATTTT.

This clonotype was seen ten or more times. The chain combines TRBV5-1 with TRBJ2-7; either TRBD1 or TRBD2 may supply D (5 bases each). Germline V gene lookup returns CDR1 SGHRS and CDR2 YFSETQ. The CDR3 consists of 13 residues. V was clipped by 3 bases and J by 4 bases, with 11 bases between them. The DNA for the CDR3 is TGCGCCAGCAGCTGGGACGGCTATTACGAGCAGTACTTC. It yields the protein CASSWDGYYEQYF.

This clonotype was seen only a few times. The chain combines TRBV5-4 with TRBJ2-2, with D maybe TRBD1 (6 bases). CDR3 length: 14 amino acids. The germline CDR1 and CDR2 sequences are SGHNT and YYREEE (reference sequence). The ends were cut back, 0 bases at V and 7 bases at J, with 10 bases in the middle. CDR3 nucleotide sequence: TGTGCCAGCAGCTTGGACAGGGTGAACGGGGAGCTGTTTTTT. The encoded protein is CASSLDRVNGELFF.

J is TRBJ2-1 and V is TRBV6-4; TRBD2 is a possible D gene (6 bases). V lost 2 bases to trimming and J lost 6 bases, with 17 bases between them. Per germline, CDR1 MRHNA and CDR2 SNTAGT. The CDR3 loop spans 16 amino acids. CDR3 sequence (DNA): TGTGCCAGCAGTGACCCCCCGGGAGCTGCGGCCAATGAGCAGTTCTTC. Amino acids: CASSDPPGAAANEQFF.

This clonotype was found many times. This CDR3 is CASSFGARGRGGRYYEQFF. CDR3 DNA: TGTGCCAGCAGCTTTGGGGCCCGAGGGCGGGGCGGGAGATACTATGAGCAGTTCTTC. The V gene is TRBV7-2, the J gene TRBJ2-1; 7 bases align to TRBD2. The germline V gene has CDR1 SGHTA and CDR2 FQGNSA. Trimming removed 3 bases from V and 8 bases from J; junction bases left unmatched: 22. There are 19 residues in the CDR3.

This clonotype appeared many times. V and J are TRBV10-3 and TRBJ1-6; 8 bases agree with TRBD1. Germline CDR1 ENHRY, CDR2 SYGVKD. V shed 7 bases, J shed 10 bases, and the junction held 12 bases outside the gene matches. The CDR3 length is 15 residues. This CDR3 is CAITPTGERNSPLHF. In DNA form, the CDR3 reads TGTGCCATCACCCCGACAGGGGAACGAAACTCACCCCTCCACTTT.

Details on this clonotype: An end of the junction does not agree with germline; a read error may underlie this. The chain joins TRBV7-7 to TRBJ1-2; D uncertain. This CDR3 is built from 17 residues. Germline lookup yields CDR1 SSHAT and CDR2 FNYEAQ (reference sequence). This CDR3 reads CASSSERRRQRRYGYTF. CDR3 bases: TGTGCTAGCAGCTCCGAAAGAAGACGTCAAAGACGGTATGGCTACACCTTC.

This clonotype was seen only a few times. V and J are TRBV7-2 and TRBJ2-1; perhaps TRBD2 as D (5 bases). CDR3 length: 15 amino acids. From germline, CDR1 is SGHTA and CDR2 FQGNSA. The V and J ends lost 5 bases and 8 bases respectively, with 19 bases between them. The CDR3 region is CASSQSLGGLHEQFF. The CDR3 coding sequence is TGTGCCAGCAGCCAGAGCCTGGGCGGACTCCATGAGCAGTTCTTC. Complete variable domain (other parts from reference TRBV7-2 and TRBJ2-1): GAGVSQSPSNKVTEKGKDVELRCDPISGHTALYWYRQSLGQGLEFLIYFQGNSAPDKSGLPSDRFSAERTGGSVSTLTIQRTQQEDSAVYLCASSQSLGGLHEQFFGPGTRLTVL.

This clonotype was seen a few times. The chain links TRBV5-1 to TRBJ2-1, with 9 nucleotides matching TRBD1. The V gene end was trimmed by 4 bases and the J gene end by 4 bases; junction bases not matched to a gene: 9. The CDR3 totals 16 residues. The V gene's germline CDR1 is SGHRS and CDR2 YFSETQ. CDR3 bases: TGCGCCAGCAGCCTCGGCGACAGGGGGTTTTACAATGAGCAGTTCTTC. Its translation is CASSLGDRGFYNEQFF.

This clonotype was picked up many times. This chain connects TRBV6-1 to TRBJ2-7, with D unclear. This CDR3 comprises 18 residues. Trimming pared 2 bases from V and 0 bases from J, leaving 20 bases between. The germline CDR1 and CDR2 sequences are MNHNS and SASEGT. The CDR3 loop reads CASSEFAFSQLRSYEQYF. In nucleotides, the CDR3 is TGTGCCAGCAGTGAATTTGCTTTTTCGCAGTTACGCTCCTACGAGCAGTACTTC.

This clonotype was picked up many times. The J gene is TRBJ1-6, the V gene TRBV7-3; D is unclear. V dropped 2 bases and J dropped 6 bases, with 5 bases sitting between them. Looked up from germline, CDR1 is SGHTA and CDR2 is FQGTGA. CDR3 size: 13 residues. The CDR3 DNA is TGTGCCAGCAGCTTATTGGTTAATTCACCCCTCCACTTT. Translation gives CASSLLVNSPLHF.

This clonotype has only a few counts. The chain employs TRBV7-9 and TRBJ2-2; tentatively, D is TRBD2 (5 bases). The V end was cut by 7 bases, the J end by 5 bases, with 8 bases between. Germline V gene lookup returns CDR1 SEHNR and CDR2 FQNEAQ (reference sequence). This CDR3 region has 12 residues. The CDR3 DNA reads TGTGCCAGCACCCGGGGTACCGGGGAGCTGTTTTTT. Its protein product is CASTRGTGELFF.